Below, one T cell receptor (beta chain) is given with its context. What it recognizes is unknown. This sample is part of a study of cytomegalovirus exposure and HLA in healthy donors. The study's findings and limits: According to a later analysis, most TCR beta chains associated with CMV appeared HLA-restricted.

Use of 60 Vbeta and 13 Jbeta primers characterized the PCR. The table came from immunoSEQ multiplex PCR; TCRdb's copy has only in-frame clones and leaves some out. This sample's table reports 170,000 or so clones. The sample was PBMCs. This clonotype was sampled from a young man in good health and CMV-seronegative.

CDR3 nucleotides: TGCGCCAGCAGCTATCGACAGGGTATAGGAGCTTTCTTT. Its translation: CASSYRQGIGAFF. The V call is TRBV4-1, the J call TRBJ1-1; TRBD1 agrees at 7 bases. The CDR3 consists of 13 residues. The germline V gene encodes CDR1 MGHRA and CDR2 YSYEKL. The trim removed 5 bases at V and 10 bases at J, leaving 10 bases unmatched.